What follows are 20 T cell receptor beta chains derived from one specimen sequenced in a study of spatial heterogeneity in lung cancer. Study-level points and caveats: The study found that expanded intratumoral alpha and beta TCR counts tracked tumor mutation counts.

These receptors have no known antigen. Time point indicated: sample taken at primary tumor resection. One entry per CDR3 protein results from TCRdb running MiXCR on the 5' RACE reads. The sample has about 6,000 distinct CDR3 sequences; 14% are singletons. Specimen: lung tumor tissue, collected at surgery. These receptors came from a male donor with early-stage non-small cell lung cancer.

A note on this clonotype: This beta chain is an off-target read within a library intended for alpha chains, so its frequency means little. The J gene is TRBJ2-3, the V gene TRBV5-1, with 9 bases fitting TRBD2. The V gene end was trimmed by 4 bases and the J gene end by 2 bases; junction bases not matched to a gene: 8. Germline assignment: CDR1 SGHRS and CDR2 YFSETQ. CDR3 length: 16 residues. The CDR3 sequence is CASSGPAGGPTDTQYF. CDR3 in DNA: TGCGCCAGCAGCGGCCCGGCGGGAGGGCCCACAGATACGCAGTATTTT.

This clonotype is medium-sized. Because the library targeted alpha chains, this beta chain is an off-target read whose size means little. V gene TRBV12-3 or TRBV12-4 combines with J gene TRBJ1-5; the D is unclear. V lost 3 bases to trimming and J lost 6 bases, with 6 bases between them. The CDR3 covers 12 residues. DNA for the CDR3: TGTGCCAGCAGTTTCGATCCTCAGCCCCAGCATTTT. This gives the protein CASSFDPQPQHF.

This clonotype is a singleton in its sample. With the library built for alpha chains, this beta chain is off target and its frequency is not meaningful. The rearrangement uses TRBV20-1 and TRBJ1-1; 7 bases line up with TRBD1. This CDR3 has 14 amino acids. Per the germline V gene, CDR1 is DFQATT and CDR2 is SNEGSKA (reference sequence). The V segment lost 1 base and the J segment 4 bases; nucleotides outside the gene matches: 6. The CDR3 DNA is TGCAGTGCTAGAGCAACAGGGGCCGCCACTGAAGCTTTCTTT. It codes for CSARATGAATEAFF.

This clonotype is termed medium-sized. Because this beta chain is a stray read in a library intended to capture alpha chains, its abundance should not be given much weight. The gene calls are TRBV12-3 or TRBV12-4 and TRBJ2-5; unclear D gene. V lost 1 base and J 3 bases, leaving 6 bases between the germline ends. The CDR3 extends over 13 amino acids. This CDR3 is CASSLVVEETQYF. DNA of the CDR3: TGTGCCAGCAGTTTAGTGGTGGAAGAGACCCAGTACTTC.

This clonotype showed up many times. Being off target in a library aimed at alpha chains, this beta chain has a size of little meaning. The V gene is TRBV7-8, the J gene TRBJ1-5, with D hard to call. CDR3 length equals 15 residues. Per germline, CDR1 SGHVS and CDR2 FQNEAQ. The V end was cut by 4 bases, the J end by 1 base, with 11 bases between. The DNA of the CDR3 is TGTGCCAGCAGCTCCATCGTTGGCAGCAATCAGCCCCAGCATTTT. Translation: CASSSIVGSNQPQHF.

Relative to its sample, this clonotype is medium-sized. In a library made to pick up alpha chains, this beta chain is a stray read with a size that means little. The gene calls are TRBV5-6 and TRBJ2-6; unclear D gene. V was clipped by 4 bases and J by 0 bases, with 5 bases between them. Germline loops: CDR1 SGHDT, CDR2 YYEEEE. The CDR3 is 14 amino acids. The CDR3 here is CASSVPSGANVLTF. CDR3 in DNA: TGTGCCAGCAGCGTCCCCTCTGGGGCCAACGTCCTGACTTTC.

This clonotype was observed many times. As an off-target read in a library built for alpha chains, this beta chain has a frequency of little significance. The chain has TRBV7-9 and TRBJ2-2; D is tentatively TRBD1 or TRBD2 (5 bases each). V lost 2 bases to trimming and J lost 0 bases, with 16 bases between them. This CDR3 contains 18 residues. Germline V CDR1 and CDR2: SEHNR, FQNEAQ (reference sequence). Here the CDR3 reads CASSLRGVAFANTGELFF. The DNA for the CDR3 is TGTGCCAGCAGCTTAAGGGGAGTGGCGTTCGCGAACACCGGGGAGCTGTTTTTT.

This clonotype was seen ten or more times. The size of this beta chain means little, since it is a stray read in a library made for alpha chains. The chain joins TRBV30 to TRBJ1-2; D gene unclear. CDR1 GTSNPN and CDR2 SVGIG come from the germline V gene (reference sequence). V was shortened by 3 bases and J by 2 bases, with 10 bases between the two germline ends. The CDR3 extends over 13 amino acids. CDR3 sequence: CAWSVQANYGYTF. CDR3 coding DNA: TGTGCCTGGAGCGTCCAGGCCAACTATGGCTACACCTTC.

In this sample, this clonotype turned up many times. This beta chain represents an off-target read in a library built for alpha chains; its size is of limited meaning. The chain uses TRBV6-5 and TRBJ2-1; D is unclear. CDR3 length: 14 amino acids. Germline CDR1 and CDR2: MNHEY and SVGAGI. Trimming took 5 bases from V and 9 from J, leaving 17 bases between them. The CDR3 sequence is CASSPLGNLGEQFF. The CDR3 nucleotides read TGTGCCAGCAGTCCTTTGGGTAACCTCGGTGAGCAGTTCTTC.

This clonotype was observed at least ten times. This beta chain is a stray read from a library made for alpha chains; its abundance is not meaningful. The rearrangement links TRBV5-1 to TRBJ2-7; 10 bases match TRBD1. V lost 4 bases, J lost 7 bases, and 14 bases stayed unmatched. The CDR3 totals 16 residues. Germline V lookup: CDR1 SGHRS, CDR2 YFSETQ. The CDR3 here is CASSPSTGGEAGEQYF. The CDR3 DNA is TGCGCCAGCAGCCCCTCGACAGGGGGCGAGGCTGGAGAGCAGTACTTC.

Sample share makes this clonotype medium-sized. The size of this beta chain means little, since it is a stray read in a library made for alpha chains. This chain links TRBV18 with TRBJ2-5; possibly TRBD1 or TRBD2 for D (5 bases each). Germline loops: CDR1 KGHSH, CDR2 LQKENI. The CDR3 length is 16 residues. V was cut by 1 base and J by 1 base, with 13 bases left in between. CDR3 loop: CASSPRQGRFQETQYF. The DNA for the CDR3 is TGTGCCAGCTCACCACGGCAGGGACGTTTCCAAGAGACCCAGTACTTC.

This clonotype was recorded at least ten times. Because the library targeted alpha chains, this beta chain is an off-target read whose size means little. The chain employs TRBV7-9 and TRBJ2-2; D not resolved. CDR1 and CDR2 (germline): SEHNR, FQNEAQ (reference sequence). The ends were cut back, 6 bases at V and 4 bases at J, with 18 bases in the middle. The CDR3 consists of 16 residues. Here the CDR3 DNA reads TGTGCCAGCAGAAAAGGCATTGGCCGTGTCACCGGGGAGCTGTTTTTT. It codes for CASRKGIGRVTGELFF.

To note about this clonotype: For a library built for alpha chains, this beta chain is a stray read; little rests on its size. CDR3: CASSQGGRYPSNTEAFF. The CDR3 DNA is TGCGCCAGCAGCCAAGGGGGACGTTACCCGTCGAACACTGAAGCTTTCTTT. The chain combines TRBV4-1 with TRBJ1-1; maybe TRBD1 (5 bases). This CDR3 has 17 amino acids. Trimming shortened V by 1 base and J by 1 base, and 16 bases separated the two germline ends. Germline V CDR1 and CDR2: MGHRA, YSYEKL.

This clonotype has more than one count but fewer than ten. This beta chain appears as a stray read in a library generated for alpha chains; its size is not informative. The rearrangement links TRBV6-2 or TRBV6-3 to TRBJ2-1; TRBD2 matches at 7 bases. Germline V gives CDR1 MNHEY, CDR2 SVGEGT. V was clipped by 0 bases and J by 10 bases; unmatched bases: 9. CDR3 length: 15 residues. The CDR3: CASSYSTSGAGEQFF. The CDR3 region has the DNA TGTGCCAGCAGTTACTCGACAAGCGGGGCAGGGGAGCAGTTCTTC.

With regard to this clonotype: This beta chain appears as a stray read in a library generated for alpha chains; its size is not informative. V gene TRBV7-9 combines with J gene TRBJ2-5; 9 bases agree with TRBD2. The CDR3 has 13 residues. The trim removed 5 bases at V and 4 bases at J, leaving 2 bases unmatched. Germline-derived CDR1 and CDR2 are SEHNR and FQNEAQ (reference sequence). The DNA for the CDR3 is TGTGCCAGCAGCAAGACTAGCGGAGAGACCCAGTACTTC. Protein: CASSKTSGETQYF.

Turning to this clonotype: For a library built for alpha chains, this beta chain is a stray read; little rests on its size. The V and J genes are TRBV5-1 and TRBJ2-3, with 10 bases identical to TRBD2. The CDR3 sequence is 15 residues long. Germline V lookup: CDR1 SGHRS, CDR2 YFSETQ. J gave up 6 bases and V 4 bases, and 8 bases lay outside the gene matches. CDR3 sequence (DNA): TGCGCCAGCAGCACCCGATTAGCGGGGGGCGATACGCAGTATTTT. It is translated as CASSTRLAGGDTQYF.

In regard to this clonotype: This beta chain is a stray read from a library made for alpha chains; its abundance is not meaningful. The V and J genes are TRBV6-5 and TRBJ1-5; no clear D gene. The CDR3 consists of 12 residues. Per germline, CDR1 MNHEY and CDR2 SVGAGI. Trimming removed 2 bases at V and 4 bases at J, with 3 bases between. The CDR3 DNA reads as TGTGCCAGCAGTTACCTAAATCAGCCCCAGCATTTT. Translating gives CASSYLNQPQHF.

This clonotype is termed medium-sized. This beta chain was picked up by a library intended for alpha chains and is off target, so its count carries little meaning. V gene TRBV10-3 combines with J gene TRBJ2-7, with D perhaps matching TRBD2 (6 bases). V gave up 0 bases and J gave up 2 bases, with 14 bases separating them. CDR3 length: 16 amino acids. CDR1 ENHRY and CDR2 SYGVKD come from the germline V gene. Here the CDR3 DNA reads TGTGCCATCAGTGAGTCCCCAGCGGGTTCCACCTACGAGCAGTACTTC. It translates to CAISESPAGSTYEQYF.

This clonotype was counted ten times or more. In a library made to pick up alpha chains, this beta chain is a stray read with a size that means little. V usage is TRBV30 and J usage is TRBJ2-2, with TRBD1 matching 9 bases. With V trimmed by 5 bases and J by 9 bases, 7 bases remained unmatched. Germline V gives CDR1 GTSNPN, CDR2 SVGIG (reference sequence). CDR3 length equals 13 residues. CDR3 amino acids: CAWGTGLDWELFF. The CDR3 region has the DNA TGTGCCTGGGGGACAGGGTTGGATTGGGAGCTGTTTTTT.

This clonotype was recorded at least ten times. A library made for alpha chains picked up this beta chain off target, so its size means little. The V and J genes are TRBV20-1 and TRBJ2-2, with a weak D call TRBD2 (5 bases). The CDR3 sequence is 14 residues long. Trimming cost V 0 bases and J 7 bases, with 12 bases left between them. From germline, CDR1 is DFQATT and CDR2 SNEGSKA (reference sequence). DNA for the CDR3: TGCAGTGCTAGAGATCATGCGAGGGTCGGGGAGCTGTTTTTT. It encodes CSARDHARVGELFF.